The clone carrying this T cell receptor beta chain was seen only once. This CDR3 has 15 amino acids. CDR1 SGHVS and CDR2 FNYEAQ come from the germline V gene. The trim removed 1 base at V and 7 bases at J, leaving 5 bases unmatched. The source of the sample is a study of blood T cell repertoires in COVID-19. Study-level background: In each case, the material was cDNA or gDNA derived from T cells, B-cell-depleted T cells, or PBMCs.

Assay: immunoSEQ multiplex PCR; the TCRdb copy retains only in-frame clones and omits some. The profile shows 280,000 or so clones, around 87% of them singletons. The sequenced sample was PBMCs or T cells enriched from blood (not recorded which). This receptor was identified in a woman aged 18-29 years with acute COVID-19. The chain uses TRBV7-6 and TRBJ2-1, with 9 bases lining up with TRBD2. Here the CDR3 reads CASSLELGLANEQFF. CDR3 nucleotide sequence: TGTGCCAGCAGCTTAGAGTTGGGACTAGCAAATGAGCAGTTCTTC. Using reference TRBV7-6 and TRBJ2-1 for the parts outside the CDR3, the full variable domain is GAGVSQSPRYKVTKRGQDVALRCDPISGHVSLYWYRQALGQGPEFLTYFNYEAQQDKSGLPNDRFSAERPEGSISTLTIQRTEQRDSAMYRCASSLELGLANEQFFGPGTRLTVL.